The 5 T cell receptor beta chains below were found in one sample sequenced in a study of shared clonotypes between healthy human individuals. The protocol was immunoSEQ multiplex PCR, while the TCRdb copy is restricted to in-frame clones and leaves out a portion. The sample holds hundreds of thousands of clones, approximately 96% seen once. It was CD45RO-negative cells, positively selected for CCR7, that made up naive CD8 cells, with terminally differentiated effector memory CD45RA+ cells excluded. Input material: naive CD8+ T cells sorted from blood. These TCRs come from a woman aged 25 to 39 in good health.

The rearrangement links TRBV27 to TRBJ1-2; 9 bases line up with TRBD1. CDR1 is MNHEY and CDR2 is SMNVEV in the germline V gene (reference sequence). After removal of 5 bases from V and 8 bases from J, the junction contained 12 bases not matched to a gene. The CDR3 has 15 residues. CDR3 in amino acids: CASSIRPGTGRGYTF. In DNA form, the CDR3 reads TGTGCCAGCAGTATAAGACCCGGGACAGGGAGAGGCTACACCTTC.

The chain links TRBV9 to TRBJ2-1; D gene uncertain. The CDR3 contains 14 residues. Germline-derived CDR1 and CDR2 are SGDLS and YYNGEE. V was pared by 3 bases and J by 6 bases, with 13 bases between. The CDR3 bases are TGTGCCAGCAGCGGGCCTCTCGAGCGCAATGAGCAGTTCTTC. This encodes CASSGPLERNEQFF.

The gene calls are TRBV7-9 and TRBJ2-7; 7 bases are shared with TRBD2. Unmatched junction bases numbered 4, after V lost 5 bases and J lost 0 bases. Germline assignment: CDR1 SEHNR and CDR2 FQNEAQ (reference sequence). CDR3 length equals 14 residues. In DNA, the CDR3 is TGTGCCAGCAGCCCCGGGACTAACTCCTACGAGCAGTACTTC. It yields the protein CASSPGTNSYEQYF.

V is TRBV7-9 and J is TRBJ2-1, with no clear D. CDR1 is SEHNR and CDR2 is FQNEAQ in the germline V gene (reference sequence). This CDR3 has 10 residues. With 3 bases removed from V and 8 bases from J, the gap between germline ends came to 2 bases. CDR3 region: CASSFYEQFF. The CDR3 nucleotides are TGTGCCAGCAGCTTCTATGAGCAGTTCTTC.

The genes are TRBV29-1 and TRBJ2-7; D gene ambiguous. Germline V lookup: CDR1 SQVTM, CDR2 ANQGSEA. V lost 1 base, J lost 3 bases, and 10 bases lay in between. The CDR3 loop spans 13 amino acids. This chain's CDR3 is CSVEGLFGYEQYF. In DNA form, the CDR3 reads TGCAGCGTTGAAGGTCTTTTTGGCTACGAGCAGTACTTC.